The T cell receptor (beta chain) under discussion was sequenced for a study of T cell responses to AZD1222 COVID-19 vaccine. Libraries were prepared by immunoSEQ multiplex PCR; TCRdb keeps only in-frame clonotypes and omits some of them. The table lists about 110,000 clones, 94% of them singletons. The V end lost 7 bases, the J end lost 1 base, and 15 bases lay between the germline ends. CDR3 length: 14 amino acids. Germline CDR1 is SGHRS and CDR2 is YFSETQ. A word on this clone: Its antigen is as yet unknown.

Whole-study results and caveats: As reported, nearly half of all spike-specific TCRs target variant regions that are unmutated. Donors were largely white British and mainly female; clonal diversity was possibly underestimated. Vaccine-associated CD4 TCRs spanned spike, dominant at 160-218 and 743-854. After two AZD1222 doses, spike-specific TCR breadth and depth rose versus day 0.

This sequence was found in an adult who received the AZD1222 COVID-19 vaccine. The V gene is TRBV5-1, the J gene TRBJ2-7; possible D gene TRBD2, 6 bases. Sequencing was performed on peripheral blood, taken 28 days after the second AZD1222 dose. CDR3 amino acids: CASGILGGSYEQYF. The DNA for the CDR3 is TGCGCCAGCGGGATCTTGGGGGGATCCTACGAGCAGTACTTC.